This T cell receptor beta chain derives from a study of CD8+ T cells in alopecia areata. In regard to this clone: What it recognizes is unknown.

The V end was cut by 5 bases, the J end by 3 bases, with 4 bases between. The CDR3 has 11 amino acids. Germline V lookup: CDR1 SEHNR, CDR2 FQNEAQ (reference sequence). Study-wide points: A large proportion of expanded lesional clones were detected persisting in scalp and blood during tofacitinib. Scalp sample sequencing also detects resident alphabeta T cells of normal skin.

RNA was isolated and reverse transcribed to cDNA, the sequencing template. Profiling relied on immunoSEQ multiplex PCR, and the TCRdb table lists in-frame clones only, not all of them. Of about 120,000 clones listed, more than 45% are singletons. Treatment reported: oral pan-JAK inhibitor, 5-10 mg twice daily. The gene calls are TRBV7-9 and TRBJ2-5; D unresolved. The origin of this receptor is a human donor with alopecia areata. Specimen: CD4+ T cells sorted from blood, collected at week 4, from a patient treated with tofacitinib. CDR3 sequence (DNA): TGTGCCAGCAGCCCTAAAGAGACCCAGTACTTC. It codes for CASSPKETQYF.